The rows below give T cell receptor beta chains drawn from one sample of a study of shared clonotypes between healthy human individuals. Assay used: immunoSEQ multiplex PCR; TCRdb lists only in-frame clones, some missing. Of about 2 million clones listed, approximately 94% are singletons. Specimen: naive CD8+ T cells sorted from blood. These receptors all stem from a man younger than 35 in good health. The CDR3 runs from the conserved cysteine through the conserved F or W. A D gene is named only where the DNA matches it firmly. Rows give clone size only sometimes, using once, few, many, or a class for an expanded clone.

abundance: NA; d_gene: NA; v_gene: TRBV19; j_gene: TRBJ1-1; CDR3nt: TGTGCCAGTAGTATATCACTCCGGGCGCACACTGAAGCTTTCTTT; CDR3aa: CASSISLRAHTEAFF
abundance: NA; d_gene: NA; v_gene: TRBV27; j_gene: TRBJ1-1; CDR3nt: TGTGCCAGCAGTTTCGGGGGTTGGAACACTGAAGCTTTCTTT; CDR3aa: CASSFGGWNTEAFF
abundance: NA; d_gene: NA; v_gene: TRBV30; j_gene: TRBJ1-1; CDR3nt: TGTGCCTGGGGATGGGAGGATAAAAGGGAAGCTTTCTTT; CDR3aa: CAWGWEDKREAFF
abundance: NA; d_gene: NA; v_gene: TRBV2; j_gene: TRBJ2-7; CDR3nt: TGTGCCAGCAGTCCTATAGACAGAGACATCTCCTACGAGCAGTACTTC; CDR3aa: CASSPIDRDISYEQYF
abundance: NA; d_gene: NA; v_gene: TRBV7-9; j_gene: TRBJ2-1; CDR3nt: TGTGCCAGCAGCAACGACAGTGATTCCTTACACAATGAGCAGTTCTTC; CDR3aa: CASSNDSDSLHNEQFF
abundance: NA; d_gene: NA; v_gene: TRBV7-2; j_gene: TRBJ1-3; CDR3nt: TGTGCCAGCAGCTTATTCTGGGGAGGACAGACTATCTCTGGAAACACCATATATTTT; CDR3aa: CASSLFWGGQTISGNTIYF
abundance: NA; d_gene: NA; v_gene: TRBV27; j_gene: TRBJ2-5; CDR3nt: TGTGCCAGCAGCCTATTGGGAGTGGGGGGTCCAGAGACCCAGTACTTC; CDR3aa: CASSLLGVGGPETQYF
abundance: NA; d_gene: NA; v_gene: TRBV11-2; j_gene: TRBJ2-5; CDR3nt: TGTGCCAGCAGCATTACATTCGGGATTACTCAAGAGACCCAGTACTTC; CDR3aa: CASSITFGITQETQYF
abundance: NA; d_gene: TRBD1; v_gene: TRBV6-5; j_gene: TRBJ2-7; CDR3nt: TGTGCCAGCAGACTGAAGGGGGCCCCCTACGAGCAGTACTTC; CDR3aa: CASRLKGAPYEQYF
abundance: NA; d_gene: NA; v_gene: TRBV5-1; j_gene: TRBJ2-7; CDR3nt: TGCGCCAGCAGCTCTCCGACAGTTCCCTACGAGCAGTACTTC; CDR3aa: CASSSPTVPYEQYF
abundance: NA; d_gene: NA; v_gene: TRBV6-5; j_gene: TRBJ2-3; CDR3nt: TGTGCCAGCCGAACCAGCACAGATACGCAGTATTTT; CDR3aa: CASRTSTDTQYF
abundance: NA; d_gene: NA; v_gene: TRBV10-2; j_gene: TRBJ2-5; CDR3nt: TGCGCCAGCACTCGGGGACCCCCAGAGACCCAGTACTTC; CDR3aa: CASTRGPPETQYF
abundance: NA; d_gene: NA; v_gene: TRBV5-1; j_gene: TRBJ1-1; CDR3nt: TGCGCCAGCAGCGCGGACAGCACTTACACTGAAGCTTTCTTT; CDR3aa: CASSADSTYTEAFF
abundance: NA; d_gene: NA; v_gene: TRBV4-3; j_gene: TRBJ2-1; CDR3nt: TGCGCCAGCAGCCAGGAAAGAGGGAGTTGGGATGAGCAGTTCTTC; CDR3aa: CASSQERGSWDEQFF
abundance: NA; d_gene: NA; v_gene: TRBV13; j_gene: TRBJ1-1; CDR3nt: TGTGCCAGCAGCCTCGGGACGCTGAACACTGAAGCTTTCTTT; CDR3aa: CASSLGTLNTEAFF
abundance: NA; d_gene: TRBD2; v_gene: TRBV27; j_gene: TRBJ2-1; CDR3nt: TGTGCCAGCAGTTTAGGGCTAGCGGGGGGGAGCTCCTACAATGAGCAGTTCTTC; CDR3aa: CASSLGLAGGSSYNEQFF
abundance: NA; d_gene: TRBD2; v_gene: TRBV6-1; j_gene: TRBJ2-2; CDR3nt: TGTGCCAGCAGTGATCCGGGACTAGCGGTAAACACCGGGGAGCTGTTTTTT; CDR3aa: CASSDPGLAVNTGELFF
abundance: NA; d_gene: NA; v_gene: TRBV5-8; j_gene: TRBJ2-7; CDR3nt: TGTGCCACCAAGGGGACTTTTTATTTGGGCGAGCAGTACTTC; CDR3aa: CATKGTFYLGEQYF
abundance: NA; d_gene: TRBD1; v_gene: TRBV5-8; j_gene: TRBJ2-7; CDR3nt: TGTGCCAGCAGCTTGAGACAGGGGATCGACGAGCAGTACTTC; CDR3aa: CASSLRQGIDEQYF
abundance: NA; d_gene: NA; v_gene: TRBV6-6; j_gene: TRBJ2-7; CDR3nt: TGTGCCAGCAGTTACTCCAGGGCAGTCGAGCAGTACTTC; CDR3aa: CASSYSRAVEQYF
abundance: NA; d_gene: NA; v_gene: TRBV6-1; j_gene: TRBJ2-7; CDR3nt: TGTGCCAGCAGCGGCAGAGTAAGCTCCTACGAGCAGTACTTC; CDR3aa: CASSGRVSSYEQYF
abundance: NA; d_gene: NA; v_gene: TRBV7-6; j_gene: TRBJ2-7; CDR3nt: TGTGCCAGCAGCCTAGAGGGGCGGGACTCTCTATCTTATCAGTACTTC; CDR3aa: CASSLEGRDSLSYQYF
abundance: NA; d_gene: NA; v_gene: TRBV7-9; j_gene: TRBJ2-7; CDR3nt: TGTGCCAGCAGCCCGGTTAACTACGAGCAGTACTTC; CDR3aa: CASSPVNYEQYF
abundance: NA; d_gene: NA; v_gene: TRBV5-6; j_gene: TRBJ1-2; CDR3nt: TGTGCCAGCAGCTTGGGGGGGACCGCCCGCTTC; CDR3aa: CASSLGGTARF
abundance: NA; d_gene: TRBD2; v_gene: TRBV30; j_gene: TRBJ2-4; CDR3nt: TGTGCCTGGAGTGCCGGGACTAGCGGGGGGGCCGGAAACATTCAGTACTTC; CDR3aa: CAWSAGTSGGAGNIQYF
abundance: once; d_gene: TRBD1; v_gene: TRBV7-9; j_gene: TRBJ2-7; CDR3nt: TGTGCCAGCAGCTTGGGACAGGGGTTCCACGAGCAGTACTTC; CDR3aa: CASSLGQGFHEQYF
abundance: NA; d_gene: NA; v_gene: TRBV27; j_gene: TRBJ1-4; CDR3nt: TGTGCCAGCAGTTTCGGTACAACTAATGAAAAACTGTTTTTT; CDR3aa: CASSFGTTNEKLFF
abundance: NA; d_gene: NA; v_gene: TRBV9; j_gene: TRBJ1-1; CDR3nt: TGTGCCAGCAGGTTTTATAGAGGGGACACTGAAGCTTTCTTT; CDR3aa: CASRFYRGDTEAFF
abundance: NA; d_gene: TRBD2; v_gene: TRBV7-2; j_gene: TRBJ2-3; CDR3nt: TGTGCCAGCAGACCTAGCGGTTTCACAGATACGCAGTATTTT; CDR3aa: CASRPSGFTDTQYF
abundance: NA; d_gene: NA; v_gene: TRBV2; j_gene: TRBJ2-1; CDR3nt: TGTGCCAGCAGTGAGGCCTCGGGGCCCTACAATGAGCAGTTCTTC; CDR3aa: CASSEASGPYNEQFF
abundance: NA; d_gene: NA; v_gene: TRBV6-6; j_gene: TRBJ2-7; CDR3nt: TGTGCCAGCAGTGAGGGACAAACCTACGAGCAGTACTTC; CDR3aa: CASSEGQTYEQYF
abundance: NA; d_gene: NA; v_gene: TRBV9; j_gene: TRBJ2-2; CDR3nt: TGTGCCAGCAGCGTAGTAGACAGTTTCTCGTACACCGGGGAGCTGTTTTTT; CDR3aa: CASSVVDSFSYTGELFF
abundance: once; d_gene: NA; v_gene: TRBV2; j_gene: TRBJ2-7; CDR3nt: TGTGCCAGCAGCGGCCCATACAGCTACGAGCAGTACTTC; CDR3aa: CASSGPYSYEQYF
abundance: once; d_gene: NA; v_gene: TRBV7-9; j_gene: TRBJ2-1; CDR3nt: TGTGCCAGCAGCTCGTCCCCGGGGGCGGGGCCCTCCGGTGAGCAGTTCTTC; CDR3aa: CASSSSPGAGPSGEQFF
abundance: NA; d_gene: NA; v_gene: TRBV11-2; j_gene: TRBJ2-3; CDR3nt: TGTGCCAGCAGCTACCCCCTTCTTGGAGATACGCAGTATTTT; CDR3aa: CASSYPLLGDTQYF
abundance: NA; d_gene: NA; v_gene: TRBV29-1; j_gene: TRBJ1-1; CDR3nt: TGCAGCGTTGAAGATAACGGGGCTGAAGCTTTCTTT; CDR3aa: CSVEDNGAEAFF
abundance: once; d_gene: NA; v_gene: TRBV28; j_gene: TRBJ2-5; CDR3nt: TGTGCCAGCAGTTTACCCGTGTACCAAGAGACCCAGTACTTC; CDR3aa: CASSLPVYQETQYF
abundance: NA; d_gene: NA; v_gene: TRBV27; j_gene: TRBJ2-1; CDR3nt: TGTGCCAGCAGGTTCGGGTCGATTTTTTTCTTC; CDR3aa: CASRFGSIFFF
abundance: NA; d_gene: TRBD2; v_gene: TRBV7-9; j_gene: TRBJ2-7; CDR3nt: TGTGCCAGCAGCTTAAGCGGGAACCACGAGCAGTACTTC; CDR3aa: CASSLSGNHEQYF
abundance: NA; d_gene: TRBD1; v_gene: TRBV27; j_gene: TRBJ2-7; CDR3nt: TGTGCCAGCAGCCGGACAGGGGACTACGAGCAGTACTTC; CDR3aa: CASSRTGDYEQYF
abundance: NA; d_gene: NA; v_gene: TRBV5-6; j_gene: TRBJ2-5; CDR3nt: TGTGCCAGCAGCTTGGCCAGGGAAGTAGGAATGGAGACCCAGTACTTC; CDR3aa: CASSLAREVGMETQYF
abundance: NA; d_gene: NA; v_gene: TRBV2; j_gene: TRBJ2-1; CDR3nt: TGTGCCAGTACTACGAGGGGAGGCTACAATGAGCAGTTCTTC; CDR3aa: CASTTRGGYNEQFF
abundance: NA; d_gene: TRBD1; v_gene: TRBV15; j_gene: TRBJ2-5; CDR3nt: TGTGCCACCAGCAGAGAGGGACAGCAAGAGACCCAGTACTTC; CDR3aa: CATSREGQQETQYF